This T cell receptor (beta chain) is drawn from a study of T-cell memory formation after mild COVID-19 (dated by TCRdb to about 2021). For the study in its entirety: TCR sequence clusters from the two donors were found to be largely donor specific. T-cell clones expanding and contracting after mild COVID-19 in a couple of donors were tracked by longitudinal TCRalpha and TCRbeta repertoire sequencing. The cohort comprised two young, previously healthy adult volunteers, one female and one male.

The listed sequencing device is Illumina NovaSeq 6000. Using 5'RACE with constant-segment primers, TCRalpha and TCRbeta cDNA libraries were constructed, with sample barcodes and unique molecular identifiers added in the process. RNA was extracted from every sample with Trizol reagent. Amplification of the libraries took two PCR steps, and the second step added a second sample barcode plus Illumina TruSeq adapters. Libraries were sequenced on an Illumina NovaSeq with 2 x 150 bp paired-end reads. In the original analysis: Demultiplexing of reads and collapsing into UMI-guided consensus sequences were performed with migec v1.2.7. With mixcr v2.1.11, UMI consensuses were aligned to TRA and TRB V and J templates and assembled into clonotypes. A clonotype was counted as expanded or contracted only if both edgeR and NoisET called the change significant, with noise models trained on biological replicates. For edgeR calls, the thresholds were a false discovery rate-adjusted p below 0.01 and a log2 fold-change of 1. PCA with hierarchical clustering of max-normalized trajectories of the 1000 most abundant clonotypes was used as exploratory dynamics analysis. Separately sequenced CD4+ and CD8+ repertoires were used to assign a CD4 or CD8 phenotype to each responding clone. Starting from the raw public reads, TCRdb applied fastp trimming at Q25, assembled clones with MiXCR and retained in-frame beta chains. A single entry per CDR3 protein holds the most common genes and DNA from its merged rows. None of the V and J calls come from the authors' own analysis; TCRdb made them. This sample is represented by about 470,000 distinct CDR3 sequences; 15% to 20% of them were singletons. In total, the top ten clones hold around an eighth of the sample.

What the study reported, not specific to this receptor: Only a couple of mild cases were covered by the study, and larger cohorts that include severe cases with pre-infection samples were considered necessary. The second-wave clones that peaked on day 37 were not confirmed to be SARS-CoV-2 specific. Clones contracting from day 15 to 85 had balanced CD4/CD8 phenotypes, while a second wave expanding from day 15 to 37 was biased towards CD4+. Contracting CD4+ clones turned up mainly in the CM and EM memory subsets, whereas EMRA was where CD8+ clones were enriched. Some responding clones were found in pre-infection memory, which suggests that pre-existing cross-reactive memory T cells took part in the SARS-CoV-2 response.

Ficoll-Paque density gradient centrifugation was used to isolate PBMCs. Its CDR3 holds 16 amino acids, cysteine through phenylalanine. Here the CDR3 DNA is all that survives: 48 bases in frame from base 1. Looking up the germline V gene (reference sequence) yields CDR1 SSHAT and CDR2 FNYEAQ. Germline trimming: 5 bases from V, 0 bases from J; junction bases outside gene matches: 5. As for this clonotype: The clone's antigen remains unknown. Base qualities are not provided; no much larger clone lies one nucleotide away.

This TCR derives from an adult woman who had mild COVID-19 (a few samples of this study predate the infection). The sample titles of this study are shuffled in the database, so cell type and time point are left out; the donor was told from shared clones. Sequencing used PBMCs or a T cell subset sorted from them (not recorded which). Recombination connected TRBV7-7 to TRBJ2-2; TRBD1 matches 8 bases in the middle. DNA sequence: TGTGCCAGCAGCACCCGGACAGGGCCGAACACCGGGGAGCTGTTTTTT. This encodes CASSTRTGPNTGELFF. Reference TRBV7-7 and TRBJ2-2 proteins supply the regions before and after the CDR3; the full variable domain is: GAGVSQSPRYKVTKRGQDVTLRCDPISSHATLYWYQQALGQGPEFLTYFNYEAQPDKSGLPSDRFSAERPEGSISTLTIQRTEQRDSAMYRCASSTRTGPNTGELFFGEGSRLTVL.